This TCR beta chain was sequenced during a study of Ad26.COV2.S vaccination and SARS-CoV-2 variants. On the study more broadly: Intramuscular Ad26.COV2.S doses were given once or twice, 56 days apart.

Treatment specified: 15 to 20 received Ad26.COV2.S at low or high dose, single or two shots; a few received placebo; per-sample allocation not given. Collection of the samples took place on day 63 after the first injection of vaccine or placebo. An adult aged 18-55 years in Boston served as the donor. Repertoires were generated with immunoSEQ multiplex PCR, while TCRdb's copy carries only in-frame clones and drops some. The table lists roughly 680,000 clones, roughly 90% of them singletons. Regarding the study as a whole: Whether participants received vaccine or placebo, their non-spike TCR breadth was similar. Using TCR breadth and depth analyses may have led to underestimated total T cell responses.

To note about this clone: Its matching antigen is unknown. This specimen includes other DNA sequences encoding the same CDR3.

Looked up from germline, CDR1 is LGHDT and CDR2 is YNNKEL (reference sequence). V was trimmed by 1 base and J by 4 bases, leaving 2 bases between them. The CDR3 covers 12 residues. This TCR came from a person between 18 and 60 years old who received the Ad26.COV2.S COVID-19 vaccine or a placebo. This sample comprised peripheral blood, obtained in a trial of Ad26.COV2.S vaccine versus placebo. The chain couples TRBV3-1 (or the pseudogene TRBV3-2) to TRBJ1-3; D is uncertain. Written as DNA, the CDR3 is TGTGCCAGCAGCCAAGTAGGAAACACCATATATTTT. This codes for CASSQVGNTIYF.